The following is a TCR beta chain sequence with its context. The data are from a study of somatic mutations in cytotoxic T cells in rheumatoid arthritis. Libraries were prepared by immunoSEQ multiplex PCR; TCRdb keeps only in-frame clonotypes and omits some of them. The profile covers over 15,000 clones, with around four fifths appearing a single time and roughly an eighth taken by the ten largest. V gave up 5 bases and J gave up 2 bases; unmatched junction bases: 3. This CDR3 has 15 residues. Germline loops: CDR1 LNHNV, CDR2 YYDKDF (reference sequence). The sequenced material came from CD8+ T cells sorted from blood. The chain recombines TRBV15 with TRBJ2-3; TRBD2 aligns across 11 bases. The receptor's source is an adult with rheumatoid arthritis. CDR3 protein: CATSQTSGNTDTQYF. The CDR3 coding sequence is TGTGCCACCAGCCAGACTAGCGGGAACACAGATACGCAGTATTTT.